These 9 T cell receptor beta chains were sequenced from one sample in a study of cytomegalovirus exposure and HLA in healthy donors. In the PCR, 60 Vbeta and 13 Jbeta primers were used. Clones were read by immunoSEQ multiplex PCR, and TCRdb kept only the in-frame ones, dropping some. The sample lists nearly 110,000 clones; roughly 82% were seen once. Sequencing was performed on PBMCs. The receptors were sampled from a male donor in good health and CMV-seropositive.

This chain links TRBV5-6 with TRBJ2-7; 8 nucleotides match TRBD1. This CDR3 has 13 residues. After removal of 3 bases from V and 5 bases from J, the junction contained 4 bases not matched to a gene. The germline CDR1 and CDR2 sequences are SGHDT and YYEEEE. Here the CDR3 reads CASSYGQGDEQYF. The CDR3 DNA is TGTGCCAGCAGCTACGGACAGGGCGACGAGCAGTACTTC.

This clone was found a few times. The V call is TRBV2, the J call TRBJ1-2; 11 bases align to TRBD1. Losses at the gene ends were 4 bases for V and 4 bases for J; bases not matched to a gene: 5. The V gene's germline CDR1 is SNHLY and CDR2 FYNNEI. This CDR3 contains 15 residues. DNA of the CDR3: TGTGCCAGCAGTGCGGACAGGGGGCTGGGCTATGGCTACACCTTC. The encoded protein is CASSADRGLGYGYTF.

This clone has only a few counts. The chain is built from TRBV6-5 and TRBJ2-1; maybe TRBD2 (6 bases). The CDR3 totals 14 residues. CDR1 is MNHEY and CDR2 is SVGAGI in the germline V gene. V lost 6 bases and J 3 bases, leaving 12 bases between the germline ends. CDR3 protein: CASSRLGIYNEQFF. CDR3 sequence (DNA): TGTGCCAGCAGCCGACTAGGGATCTACAATGAGCAGTTCTTC.

This rearrangement joins TRBV18 to TRBJ2-2; tentative D call: TRBD1 (6 bases). V shed 10 bases and J shed 2 bases, with 8 bases lying between them. From germline, CDR1 is KGHSH and CDR2 LQKENI. There are 12 residues in the CDR3. CDR3 amino acids: CATGGNTGELFF. The CDR3 nucleotides read TGTGCCACTGGGGGCAACACCGGGGAGCTGTTTTTT.

The chain links TRBV9 to TRBJ2-7; TRBD1 agrees at 12 bases. Germline V gene data show CDR1 as SGDLS and CDR2 as YYNGEE. The CDR3 is 15 residues long. J lost 5 bases, V lost 3 bases, and 6 bases had no gene match. The CDR3 is CASSATGTGGHEQYF. DNA of the CDR3: TGTGCCAGCAGCGCAACCGGGACAGGGGGCCACGAGCAGTACTTC.

This clone appeared a few times. The rearrangement uses TRBV13 and TRBJ2-5; the D is unclear. The germline gives CDR1 PRHDT, CDR2 FYEKMQ (reference sequence). With 3 bases removed from V and 0 bases from J, the gap between germline ends came to 11 bases. The CDR3 covers 15 residues. The DNA for the CDR3 is TGTGCCAGCAGCTTCGCAGCAACAGACCAAGAGACCCAGTACTTC. Protein: CASSFAATDQETQYF. Using reference TRBV13 and TRBJ2-5 for the parts outside the CDR3, the full variable domain is AAGVIQSPRHLIKEKRETATLKCYPIPRHDTVYWYQQGPGQDPQFLISFYEKMQSDKGSIPDRFSAQQFSDYHSELNMSSLELGDSALYFCASSFAATDQETQYFGPGTRLLVL.

The chain combines TRBV2 with TRBJ1-5; 7 bases are a match to TRBD1. This CDR3 has 14 amino acids. V was pared by 7 bases and J by 4 bases, with 7 bases of the junction left unmatched. The germline V gene encodes CDR1 SNHLY and CDR2 FYNNEI. This CDR3 is CASTRGTENQPQHF. The CDR3 coding sequence is TGTGCCAGCACCCGAGGGACAGAAAATCAGCCCCAGCATTTT.

The chain joins TRBV9 to TRBJ1-3; D might be TRBD1 (6 bases). This CDR3 spans 16 amino acids. V was pared by 3 bases and J by 0 bases, with 13 bases between. CDR1 is SGDLS, CDR2 YYNGEE, per germline. The CDR3 region has the DNA TGTGCCAGCAGCGCGGAACAGGGTTACTCTGGAAACACCATATATTTT. This encodes CASSAEQGYSGNTIYF.

The genes are TRBV19 and TRBJ1-1, with 7 nucleotides matching TRBD1. This CDR3 contains 14 residues. V was clipped by 6 bases and J by 0 bases; unmatched bases: 4. Germline loops: CDR1 LNHDA, CDR2 SQIVND (reference sequence). The CDR3 spells CASREGQVNTEAFF. The CDR3 DNA reads as TGTGCCAGTAGGGAAGGACAGGTGAACACTGAAGCTTTCTTT.